This T cell receptor beta chain was sequenced in a study of tumor-infiltrating lymphocytes in primary liver carcinoma. Scientists recovered RNA and DNA together from roughly 20-30 mg of unsorted bulk tissue. Through surgical resection, the patients' primary liver carcinoma was treated. In every tumor sample, viable tumor cells made up over 90%. For this clonotype: This may arise from a read error, as a much more abundant clone is one base away.

TCR beta cDNA was made from 450 to 600 ng total RNA with a constant-region primer. What produced the TCR beta libraries was three nested multiplex PCR rounds using slightly modified ARM-PCR. Each CDR3 protein gets one entry after TCRdb re-called the multiplex PCR reads with MiXCR. Of 100,000 to 150,000 distinct CDR3 sequences listed, 64% are singletons. Sequenced: liver tumor tissue from sampling region 3. The subset was: tumor region T3, left-lateral pole. This TCR was recovered from a woman in her fifties or sixties with primary liver carcinoma and hepatitis B virus infection.

The CDR3: CASSLGQAGTGELFF. The DNA for the CDR3 is TGTGCCAGCAGTTTAGGACAAGCGGGCACCGGGGAGCTGTTTTTT. The V call is TRBV12-3 or TRBV12-4, the J call TRBJ2-2, with D tentatively TRBD2 (6 bases). Trimming removed 1 base at V and 4 bases at J, with 10 bases between. The CDR3 is 15 amino acids.